This entry features one T cell receptor (beta chain) sequence. Its cognate antigen is unknown. Germline V lookup: CDR1 MDHEN, CDR2 SYDVKM. V shed 2 bases, J shed 8 bases, and the junction held 15 bases outside the gene matches. The CDR3 extends over 17 amino acids. Using immunoSEQ multiplex PCR, the repertoire was profiled, and TCRdb retains in-frame clones only, with some absent. The sample shows over 110,000 clones, around 90% of them seen only once. The data derive from a study of T cell responses to AZD1222 COVID-19 vaccine. Study-wide results and limits: Mostly white British, mostly female donors; authors suggested clonal diversity may be underestimated. Spike-specific TCR breadth and depth were elevated following two AZD1222 doses. CD4 TCRs covered the whole spike, strongest at regions 160-218 and 743-854.

The chain recombines TRBV28 with TRBJ1-2, with 9 bases matching TRBD1. The specimen comprised peripheral blood, sampled on day 0 of AZD1222 vaccination. The source is an adult in good health. The CDR3 sequence: CASSLRGGDRALDGYTF. CDR3 nucleotides: TGTGCCAGCAGTTTACGTGGGGGGGACAGGGCCCTCGACGGCTACACCTTC.